These 9 T cell receptor beta chains share one sample of origin, sequenced in a study of graft-versus-host responses after intestinal transplantation. Data came from immunoSEQ multiplex PCR; TCRdb stores just in-frame clones and leaves some out. In the table there are 45,000 to 50,000 clones, about 93% of which are singletons. Their specific antigens are unknown. The sequencing here drew on unstimulated CD4+ T cells sorted from spleen or lymph node cells, taken before transplant. The source is a human donor who was the organ donor for an intestinal transplant.

The rearrangement links TRBV19 to TRBJ2-5; no clear D gene. V lost 10 bases and J lost 1, with 10 bases in between. Germline values: CDR1 LNHDA, CDR2 SQIVND (reference sequence). The CDR3 spans 12 residues. The CDR3 is CATEDGQETQYF. The DNA of the CDR3 is TGTGCCACAGAGGACGGCCAAGAGACCCAGTACTTC. Full variable domain (remainder filled in from reference TRBV19 and TRBJ2-5): DGGITQSPKYLFRKEGQNVTLSCEQNLNHDAMYWYRQDPGQGLRLIYYSQIVNDFQKGDIAEGYSVSREKKESFPLTVTSAQKNPTAFYLCATEDGQETQYFGPGTRLLVL.

The chain couples TRBV28 to TRBJ1-1, with D tentatively TRBD1 (5 bases). The V end lost 5 bases, the J end lost 3 bases, and 16 bases lay between the germline ends. The germline gives CDR1 MDHEN, CDR2 SYDVKM. The CDR3 covers 15 residues. CDR3 residues: CASSPPTTDYTEAFF. In DNA form, the CDR3 reads TGTGCCAGCAGTCCGCCCACGACAGACTACACTGAAGCTTTCTTT.

The rearrangement uses TRBV25-1 and TRBJ2-3; TRBD1 matches at 7 bases. Trimming removed 5 bases from V and 3 bases from J; junction bases left unmatched: 5. CDR3 size: 14 residues. CDR1 is MGHDK, CDR2 SYGVNS, per germline. The CDR3 sequence: CASSRTGETDTQYF. DNA of the CDR3: TGTGCCAGCAGTAGAACAGGGGAGACAGATACGCAGTATTTT.

The CDR3 loop is CASSLAGGSGSRETQYF. CDR3 nucleotide sequence: TGTGCCAGCAGCTTGGCCGGGGGTAGCGGGAGCCGGGAGACCCAGTACTTC. The J gene is TRBJ2-5, the V gene TRBV5-6; the match to TRBD2 covers 9 bases. Germline-derived CDR1 and CDR2 are SGHDT and YYEEEE. V lost 0 bases to trimming and J lost 5 bases; unmatched junction nucleotides: 11. The CDR3 spans 17 residues.

CDR3 residues: CASTFAGTGELTGANVLTF. CDR3 sequence (DNA): TGTGCCAGCACCTTCGCCGGGACAGGGGAGTTAACTGGGGCCAACGTCCTGACTTTC. The V gene is TRBV27, the J gene TRBJ2-6, with TRBD1 matching over 10 bases. Per the germline V gene, CDR1 is MNHEY and CDR2 is SMNVEV (reference sequence). CDR3 length equals 19 residues. J lost 2 bases, V lost 7 bases, and 14 bases had no gene match.

The chain uses TRBV7-2 and TRBJ2-7, with D unresolved. V was clipped by 1 base and J by 2 bases, with 6 bases between them. This CDR3 spans 13 amino acids. Germline CDR1 and CDR2: SGHTA and FQGNSA. CDR3 sequence: CASSLEGAYEQYF. The CDR3 DNA reads as TGTGCCAGCAGCTTAGAGGGTGCCTACGAGCAGTACTTC.

The chain joins TRBV7-9 to TRBJ2-1; the match to TRBD1 covers 11 bases. The J segment lost 8 bases and the V segment lost 4 bases, leaving 13 bases of the junction unmatched. Looked up from germline, CDR1 is SEHNR and CDR2 is FQNEAQ (reference sequence). This CDR3 region has 17 residues. CDR3 sequence (DNA): TGTGCCAGCAGCTCAGACACCGGGACAGGGGGTCGGGATGAGCAGTTCTTC. Translated, it gives CASSSDTGTGGRDEQFF.

This chain joins TRBV7-2 and TRBJ2-3; D ambiguous. CDR1 and CDR2 from the germline V gene are SGHTA and FQGNSA. With 3 bases removed from V and 4 bases from J, the gap between germline ends came to 2 bases. CDR3 length: 11 amino acids. The CDR3 loop reads CASSFADTQYF. The CDR3, as DNA: TGTGCCAGCAGCTTTGCAGATACGCAGTATTTT.

This chain joins TRBV21-1 and TRBJ2-7; the table names TRBD2, a call not compared with the DNA. TRBV21-1 is assigned pseudogene status. The CDR3 has 17 residues. DNA for the CDR3: TGTGCCAGCAGGAGGACTAGCGGGAGGCGTAGCTCCTACGAGCAGTACTTC. Amino acid sequence: CASRRTSGRRSSYEQYF.